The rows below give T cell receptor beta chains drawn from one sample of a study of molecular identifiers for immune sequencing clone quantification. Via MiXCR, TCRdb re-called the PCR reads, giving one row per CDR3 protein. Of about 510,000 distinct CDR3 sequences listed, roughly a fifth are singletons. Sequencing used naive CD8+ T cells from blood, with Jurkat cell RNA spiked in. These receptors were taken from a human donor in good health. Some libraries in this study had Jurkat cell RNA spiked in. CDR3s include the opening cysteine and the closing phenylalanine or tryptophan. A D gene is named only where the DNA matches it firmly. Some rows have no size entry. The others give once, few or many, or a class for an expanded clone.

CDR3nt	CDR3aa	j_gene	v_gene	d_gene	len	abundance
TGTGCCAGCAGTTACCGGACTCCCCAGCCCTACAATGAGCAGTTCTTC	CASSYRTPQPYNEQFF	TRBJ2-1	TRBV6-5	NA	16	many
TGTGCCAGCACCCTAGCGGAGGGTTTCAACACTGAAGCTTTCTTT	CASTLAEGFNTEAFF	TRBJ1-1	TRBV6-1	NA	15	few
TGTGCCAGTAGTGACCGACGAGCGGGAGCCTACGAGCAGTACTTC	CASSDRRAGAYEQYF	TRBJ2-7	TRBV19	TRBD2	15	once
TGTGCCTGGAGTGTACTACAGGGGAACACTGAAGCTTTCTTT	CAWSVLQGNTEAFF	TRBJ1-1	TRBV30	NA	14	many
TGTGCCAGCGCCCCCCGGGACAGGGTTACTGAAGCTTTCTTT	CASAPRDRVTEAFF	TRBJ1-1	TRBV27	TRBD1	14	many
TGCGCCAGCAGCTATACAGGGGCGACGAACACTGAAGCTTTCTTT	CASSYTGATNTEAFF	TRBJ1-1	TRBV5-1	TRBD1	15	many
TGTGCCAGCAGCTTAGAACAGGGTCTTGGGTACGAGCAGTACTTC	CASSLEQGLGYEQYF	TRBJ2-7	TRBV7-2	NA	15	many
TGTGCCAGCAGCCACTTCCGGTACAGGGGTAGCAATGAGCAGTTCTTC	CASSHFRYRGSNEQFF	TRBJ2-1	TRBV14	TRBD1	16	many
TGTGCCAGCAGTTTTAAGTACAATGAGCAGTTCTTC	CASSFKYNEQFF	TRBJ2-1	TRBV12-3/TRBV12-4	NA	12	many
TGCAGCGTTGAAGGCAGGGCCTACGAGCAGTACTTC	CSVEGRAYEQYF	TRBJ2-7	TRBV29-1	NA	12	NA
TGTGCCAGCAGCCCTCGTGCGATGGCAGATACGCAGTATTTT	CASSPRAMADTQYF	TRBJ2-3	TRBV7-6	NA	14	NA
TGTGCCAGCAGTTTATTCTCGGGGACAGGGCTTCAAGAGACCCAGTACTTC	CASSLFSGTGLQETQYF	TRBJ2-5	TRBV28	TRBD1	17	NA
TGTGCCAGCAGCTCCCCTTTCCGGGACACTAGGACAGATACGCAGTATTTT	CASSSPFRDTRTDTQYF	TRBJ2-3	TRBV6-2/TRBV6-3	NA	17	NA
TGTGCCAGCAGAGCTCCCTACACTGAAGCTTTCTTT	CASRAPYTEAFF	TRBJ1-1	TRBV6-2/TRBV6-3	NA	12	NA
TGCGCCAGCAGCCAAGTTGCCCTGCCTGGCGGAACTAGCACAGATACGCAGTATTTT	CASSQVALPGGTSTDTQYF	TRBJ2-3	TRBV4-1	NA	19	once
TGTGCCAGCAGCTTAGCTTGGACAGGGAACACTGAAGCTTTCTTT	CASSLAWTGNTEAFF	TRBJ1-1	TRBV11-2	TRBD1	15	NA
TGTGCCAGCGGAACGACTGAAGCTTTCTTT	CASGTTEAFF	TRBJ1-1	TRBV27	NA	10	many
TGCGCCAGCAGCTTGAGTGACAGTAATACTGAAGCTTTCTTT	CASSLSDSNTEAFF	TRBJ1-1	TRBV5-1	NA	14	NA
TGTGCTAGTGGTTTGAACTCCGGTTATCAGCCCCAGCATTTT	CASGLNSGYQPQHF	TRBJ1-5	TRBV12-5	NA	14	few
TGTGCCAGCAGCGTAGGTGGGGGGGGCGGGACTCGCACAGATACGCAGTATTTT	CASSVGGGGGTRTDTQYF	TRBJ2-3	TRBV9	NA	18	NA
TGTGCCTGGAGTCCTGGACAGGGTCTGGATGGCTACACCTTC	CAWSPGQGLDGYTF	TRBJ1-2	TRBV30	TRBD1	14	NA
TGTGCCAGCAGCCACCCAAAGGGGGCTGCTGAACTTAGTTCACCCCTCCACTTT	CASSHPKGAAELSSPLHF	TRBJ1-6	TRBV7-9	TRBD1	18	few
TGTGCCAGCAGCTCGGAGAGATACGAGCAGTACTTC	CASSSERYEQYF	TRBJ2-7	TRBV7-9	NA	12	few
TGTGCCAGCAGTTTTGGGGGGGCCAATGGCTACACCTTC	CASSFGGANGYTF	TRBJ1-2	TRBV12-3/TRBV12-4	NA	13	NA
TGTGCCAGCAGCTCCCCCGGGACAGGGGGCTTGATCGGGGAGCTGTCTTTT	CASSSPGTGGLIGELSF	TRBJ2-2	TRBV7-9	TRBD1	17	once
TGTGCCAGCAGCCAAACAACAAATTACAATGAGCAGTTCTTC	CASSQTTNYNEQFF	TRBJ2-1	TRBV11-2	NA	14	few
TGTGCCAGCTCGTCAGGGGAGGGTCACCAAGAGACCCAGTACTTC	CASSSGEGHQETQYF	TRBJ2-5	TRBV18	NA	15	NA
TGCGCCAGCAGCTTGGCCCCGCCCGGACTAGCGGCAACCGTCGCCTACGAGCAGTACTTC	CASSLAPPGLAATVAYEQYF	TRBJ2-7	TRBV5-1	TRBD2	20	few
TGTGCCAGTAGTATAGCTGGGGTCAATGAGCAGTTCTTC	CASSIAGVNEQFF	TRBJ2-1	TRBV19	NA	13	few
TGTGCCAGCAGCTATACTAGGTCGGGTGAGCAGTTCTTC	CASSYTRSGEQFF	TRBJ2-1	TRBV12-3/TRBV12-4	NA	13	many
TGTGCCAGCAGCCTAACTAGCGGGGGCGGAGATGAGCAGTTCTTC	CASSLTSGGGDEQFF	TRBJ2-1	TRBV7-6	TRBD2	15	many
TGTGCCAGCAGTTCAGGGAATAGTATAACAGATACGCAGTATTTT	CASSSGNSITDTQYF	TRBJ2-3	TRBV12-3/TRBV12-4	NA	15	many
TGTGCCAGCAGTGATTATGCTGGGACAGGGGTTCAGCCCCAGCATTTT	CASSDYAGTGVQPQHF	TRBJ1-5	TRBV27	TRBD1	16	few
TGTGCCAGCAGATTGGAGAGGAACGGCTACACCTTC	CASRLERNGYTF	TRBJ1-2	TRBV6-2/TRBV6-3	NA	12	NA
TGTGCCAGCAGCTTAGCAAGGCTAAACTACGAGCAGTACTTC	CASSLARLNYEQYF	TRBJ2-7	TRBV7-9	NA	14	few
TGTGCCAGCAGTGAAACGAGTGTTTCCTGTTTT	CASSETSVSCF	TRBJ1-3	TRBV2	NA	11	NA
TGTGCCAGCAGCTTCGGCGGCGCGTGGGATCGTGTGTACGAGCAGTACTTC	CASSFGGAWDRVYEQYF	TRBJ2-7	TRBV5-8	NA	17	few
TGTACCAGCAGTTCCGGACAGGATTACGAGCAGTACTTC	CTSSSGQDYEQYF	TRBJ2-7	TRBV27	TRBD1	13	NA
TGTGCCAGCAGCCAAGTCTCCAGATATGGAGTTTACGAGCAGTACTTC	CASSQVSRYGVYEQYF	TRBJ2-7	TRBV14	NA	16	few
TGTGCCAGCGGTCTCGAGGGGCGCGAGCAGTACTTC	CASGLEGREQYF	TRBJ2-7	TRBV28	NA	12	NA
TGTGCCAGCAGCTTTGCGGGGGGCGGAGGTACGCAGTATTTT	CASSFAGGGGTQYF	TRBJ2-3	TRBV7-9	TRBD2	14	NA
TGTGCCAGCCAATGGACAGGTCTCGAGCAGTACTTC	CASQWTGLEQYF	TRBJ2-7	TRBV28	TRBD1	12	many
TGTGCCATCAGTGAAGCAGGGAACTCCTACGAGCAGTACTTC	CAISEAGNSYEQYF	TRBJ2-7	TRBV10-3	NA	14	NA
TGCGCCAGCAGTGACTTAGTACCGGCCCAGTACTTC	CASSDLVPAQYF	TRBJ2-5	TRBV10-2	NA	12	many
TGTGCCAGCAGGCTGTTAGCGGGGCTCACAGATACGCAGCATTTT	CASRLLAGLTDTQHF	TRBJ1-5	TRBV12-3/TRBV12-4	NA	15	NA
TGTGCCAGCAGTTGGAGGGACAATTACGAGCAGTACTTC	CASSWRDNYEQYF	TRBJ2-7	TRBV27	NA	13	few
TGTGCCAGCAGTTTTTCGGGGCAGACCGGGGAGCTGTTTTTT	CASSFSGQTGELFF	TRBJ2-2	TRBV25-1	NA	14	many
TGTGCCAGCAGTAGGGAAGGCCACGACGAGCAGTACTTC	CASSREGHDEQYF	TRBJ2-7	TRBV12-3/TRBV12-4	NA	13	NA
TGTGCCAGTAGTATAGCCCCGACCTACGAGCAGTACTTC	CASSIAPTYEQYF	TRBJ2-7	TRBV19	NA	13	few
TGTGCCAGCAGCTTAGCAGGGGGGAGTGAGCAGTTCTTC	CASSLAGGSEQFF	TRBJ2-1	TRBV7-2	NA	13	many
TGTGCCAGCAGTGAGTTTTCTAGCTTAGGGTACGAGCAGTACTTC	CASSEFSSLGYEQYF	TRBJ2-7	TRBV6-6	NA	15	many
TGTGCCAGCAGCTTATCCCCATCTGAAGCTTTCTTT	CASSLSPSEAFF	TRBJ1-1	TRBV5-6	NA	12	few